The subject of this entry is one TCR beta chain. Its specificity is unknown. The data originate from a study of beta chain features in type 1 diabetes. Study conclusions and caveats: Type 1 diabetes patients showed a moderate but significant shortening of TCRB CDR3s in all four CD4+ subsets.

The entirety of the isolated RNA underwent reverse transcription, so expressed TCRB transcripts were sequenced. Sequencing used immunoSEQ multiplex PCR; TCRdb keeps in-frame clones, though not all of them. Among 20,000 to 30,000 clones listed, about 69% were seen once. By way of CD45RO/CCR7/CD25/CD127/CD95/CD27, the CD4+ regulatory, stem cell-like memory, central memory and naive cells were sorted. The sequencing sample was made of Tregs from blood. The sequence derives from a man younger than 35 with type 1 diabetes.

CDR3 sequence reads: CASSLRTPPTGKAFF. In DNA form, the CDR3 reads TGTGCCAGCAGCTTACGTACCCCGCCGACAGGGAAAGCTTTCTTT. V usage is TRBV13 and J usage is TRBJ1-1, with 7 bases lining up with TRBD1. Germline assignment: CDR1 PRHDT and CDR2 FYEKMQ (reference sequence). Trimming at V came to 2 bases and at J to 9 bases, leaving 12 bases not matched to a gene. CDR3 size: 15 residues.